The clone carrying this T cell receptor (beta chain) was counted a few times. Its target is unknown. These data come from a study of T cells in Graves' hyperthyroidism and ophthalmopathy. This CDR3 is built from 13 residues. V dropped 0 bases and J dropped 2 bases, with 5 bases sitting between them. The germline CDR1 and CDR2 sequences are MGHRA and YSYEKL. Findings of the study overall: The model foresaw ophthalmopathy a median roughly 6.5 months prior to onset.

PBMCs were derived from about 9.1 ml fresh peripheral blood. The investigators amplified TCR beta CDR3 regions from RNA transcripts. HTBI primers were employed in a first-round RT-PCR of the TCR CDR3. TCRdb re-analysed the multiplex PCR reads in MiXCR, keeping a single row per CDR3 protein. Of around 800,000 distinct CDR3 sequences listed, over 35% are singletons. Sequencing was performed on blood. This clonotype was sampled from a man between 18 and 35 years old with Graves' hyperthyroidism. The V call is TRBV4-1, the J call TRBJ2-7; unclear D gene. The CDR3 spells CASSQEFTYEQYF. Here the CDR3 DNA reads TGCGCCAGCAGCCAAGAGTTCACCTACGAGCAGTACTTC.